This record concerns one T cell receptor beta chain sequence. This entry comes from a study of PD-1 blockade in classical Hodgkin lymphoma. This sample's time point: newly diagnosed, previously untreated cHL patient sample. Negative selection with magnets was how CD8+ T cells were isolated from the thawed PBMCs. Here immunoSEQ multiplex PCR was the method, and the copy in TCRdb shows in-frame clones only, minus some. The data hold some 21,000 clones, with 87% observed a single time. Trimming removed 7 bases at V and 0 bases at J, with 13 bases between. Germline CDR1 reads MDHEN; CDR2 reads SYDVKM. CDR3 size: 16 residues.

This chain uses TRBV28 with TRBJ2-6; D is possibly TRBD1 (6 bases). This TCR was recovered from a human donor with classical Hodgkin lymphoma. Sequencing was done on a sample of CD8+ T cells from blood. This CDR3 reads CASTFGTHSGANVLTF. The CDR3, as DNA: TGTGCCAGCACCTTCGGGACACACTCTGGGGCCAACGTCCTGACTTTC.